This entry features one T cell receptor beta chain sequence. It lacks a known antigen. Base quality data are lacking; no much larger clone is found one base away. The record originates from a study of blood T cell repertoires in COVID-19 (dated by TCRdb to between 2020 and 2021). A note on the overall study: Collaborator samples came from the United States, Italy and Spain and covered acute and convalescent phases of COVID-19. The samples were drawn from two sources: the first 160 participants of the ongoing ImmuneRACE study, and over 1,000 subjects contributed by 6 global collaborators. A freely available public database, intended as a resource for researchers studying the immune response to SARS-CoV-2, is where the repertoires were released. Sample metadata almost always included a de-identified subject ID, COVID-19 status, age in years and sex. Where available, HLA class I and class II types were obtained from metadata supplied by the sample provider rather than from assay-based typing. Subjects who had been exposed to COVID-19, were actively infected with it, or had recovered from it provided the deeply sampled blood TCRbeta repertoires that made up the dataset. The prospective study material was composed of cDNA or gDNA derived from T cells, B-cell-depleted T cells, or PBMCs.

Whole blood was collected in K2EDTA tubes by collaborating institutions according to the institutions' own protocols. For TCRbeta analysis, collaborators shipped samples in one of three forms: frozen whole blood, isolated PBMCs, or DNA extracted from either of those sample types. The immunoSEQ Assay, a bias-controlled multiplex PCR, was used to amplify TCRbeta CDR3 regions from genomic DNA. As for the authors' bioinformatics: The number of nucleated cells in each sample was estimated by amplification of reference gene primers within the assay. To quantify the absolute abundance of each unique TCRbeta CDR3 rearrangement, sequence reads were collapsed and filtered. For each sample, productive Simpson clonality was calculated as the square root of Simpson's diversity index over productive rearrangements. TCRdb stores this immuneACCESS table with in-frame sequences only. Part of the clones is absent; in the studies checked, under half of the shortfall reflects unresolved V genes, and no reason is known for the rest. The DNA was the basis for D and trimming; V, J and clone size are from that table. The sample yields about 260,000 clones; 65% to 90% were counted once. Approximately 2% of the sample rests with the top ten.

Paper-wide results and their limitations: Clinical and demographic metadata were provided uncurated, with the amount varying by source and participant.

The sample taken for sequencing was peripheral blood. The sequence was collected from a man under 40 with active or convalescent COVID-19.

The sequenced DNA: TGCAGCGTTGTGTGGGACACCCCGCGCACTAATGAAAAACTGTTTTTT. This translates into CSVVWDTPRTNEKLFF. This chain joins TRBV29-1 to TRBJ1-4; the D region possibly corresponds to TRBD1 (6 bases align). Inclusive of the bounding cysteine and phenylalanine, the CDR3 is 16 residues long. Only the CDR3 region is kept as DNA, spanning 48 bases read in frame from base 1. V sheds 4 bases and J sheds 2 bases, leaving 17 bases between their ends. The germline V gene provides CDR1 SQVTM and CDR2 ANQGSEA. The reference TRBV29-1 and TRBJ1-4 proteins fill in what lies around the CDR3, so the full variable domain reads SAVISQKPSRDICQRGTSLTIQCQVDSQVTMMFWYRQQPGQSLTLIATANQGSEATYESGFVIDKFPISRPNLTFSTLTVSNMSPEDSSIYLCSVVWDTPRTNEKLFFGSGTQLSVL.